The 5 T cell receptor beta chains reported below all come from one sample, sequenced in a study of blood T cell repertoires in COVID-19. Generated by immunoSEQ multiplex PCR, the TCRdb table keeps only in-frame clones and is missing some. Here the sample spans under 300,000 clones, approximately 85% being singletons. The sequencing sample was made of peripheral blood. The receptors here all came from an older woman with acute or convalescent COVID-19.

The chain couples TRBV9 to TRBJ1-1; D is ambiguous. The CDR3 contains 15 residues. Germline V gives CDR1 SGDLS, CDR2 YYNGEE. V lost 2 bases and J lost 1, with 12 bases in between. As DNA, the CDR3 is TGTGCCAGCAGCGTTCTTCCGGGGTCGAACACTGAAGCTTTCTTT. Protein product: CASSVLPGSNTEAFF.

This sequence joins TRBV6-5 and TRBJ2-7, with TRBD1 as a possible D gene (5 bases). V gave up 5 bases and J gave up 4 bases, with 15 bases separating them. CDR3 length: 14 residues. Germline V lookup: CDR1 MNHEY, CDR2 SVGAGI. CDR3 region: CASSPDQGNYEQYF. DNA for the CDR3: TGTGCCAGCAGTCCGGACCAGGGAAATTACGAGCAGTACTTC.

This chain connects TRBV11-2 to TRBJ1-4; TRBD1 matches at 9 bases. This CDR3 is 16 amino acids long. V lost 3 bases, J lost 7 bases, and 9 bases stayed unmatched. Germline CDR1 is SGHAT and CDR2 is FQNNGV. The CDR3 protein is CASSFRMGQGTEKLFF. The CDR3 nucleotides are TGTGCCAGCAGCTTCAGAATGGGACAGGGAACTGAAAAACTGTTTTTT.

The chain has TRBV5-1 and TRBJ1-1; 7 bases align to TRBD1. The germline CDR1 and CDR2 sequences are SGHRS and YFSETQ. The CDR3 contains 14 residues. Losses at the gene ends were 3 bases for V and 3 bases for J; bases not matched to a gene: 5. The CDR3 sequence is CASSYTGEDTEAFF. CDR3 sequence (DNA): TGCGCCAGCAGCTACACAGGGGAGGACACTGAAGCTTTCTTT.

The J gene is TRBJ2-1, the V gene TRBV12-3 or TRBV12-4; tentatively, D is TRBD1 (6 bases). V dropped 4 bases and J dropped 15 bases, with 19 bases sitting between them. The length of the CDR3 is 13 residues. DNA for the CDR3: TGTGCCAGCAGTTACGTGGCGGACAGTCTATTGTTCTTC. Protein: CASSYVADSLLFF.